Below, 23 T cell receptor beta chains from the same sample are listed, as sequenced in a study of T cell repertoires in cytomegalovirus infection. TCRdb fed the reads into MiXCR, producing one record per CDR3 protein. The table lists 120,000 to 150,000 distinct CDR3 sequences, roughly 6% of them singletons. The material sequenced was PBMCs. The receptors were gathered from a human donor in good health (CMV status not recorded). Some clones in this sample may be carry-over from other donors' samples.

The genes are TRBV7-9 and TRBJ1-3; no definite D call. V was trimmed by 11 bases and J by 5 bases, leaving 19 bases between them. CDR1 is SEHNR and CDR2 is FQNEAQ in the germline V gene (reference sequence). The CDR3 sequence is 14 residues long. The CDR3 DNA reads TGTGCCGGCTCAAAGTCCGGGAACCGAAACACCATATATTTT. The encoded protein is CAGSKSGNRNTIYF. The complete variable domain, with remaining parts taken from reference TRBV7-9 and TRBJ1-3, reads DTGVSQNPRHKITKRGQNVTFRCDPISEHNRLYWYRQTLGQGPEFLTYFQNEAQLEKSRLLSDRFSAERPKGSFSTLEIQRTEQGDSAMYLCAGSKSGNRNTIYFGEGSWLTVV.

The V gene is TRBV9, the J gene TRBJ2-2; 8 nucleotides agree with TRBD1. The germline V gene has CDR1 SGDLS and CDR2 YYNGEE. V was clipped by 4 bases and J by 5 bases; unmatched bases: 4. The CDR3 extends over 14 amino acids. DNA for the CDR3: TGTGCCAGCAGCACTTGGGACAGGACCGGGGAGCTGTTTTTT. This translates into CASSTWDRTGELFF.

This clonotype was counted ten times or more. The V call is TRBV7-8, the J call TRBJ1-1; tentative D call: TRBD1 (6 bases). Germline V lookup: CDR1 SGHVS, CDR2 FQNEAQ. The CDR3 runs to 15 residues. CDR3 loop: CAGGDPTVGDTEAFF. The CDR3 DNA is TGTGCAGGGGGGGATCCTACGGTTGGGGACACTGAAGCTTTCTTT. Combining the CDR3 with reference TRBV7-8 and TRBJ1-1 gives the whole variable domain GAGVSQSPRYKVAKRGQDVALRCDPISGHVSLFWYQQALGQGPEFLTYFQNEAQLDKSGLPSDRFFAERPEGSVSTLKIQRTQQEDSAVYLCAGGDPTVGDTEAFFGQGTRLTVV.

This chain uses TRBV20-1 with TRBJ1-3; unclear D gene. The V and J ends lost 1 base and 0 bases respectively, with 4 bases between them. The length of the CDR3 is 13 residues. CDR1 and CDR2 (germline): DFQATT, SNEGSKA (reference sequence). Here the CDR3 reads CSARAGSGNTIYF. For the CDR3, the DNA is TGCAGTGCTAGAGCTGGCTCTGGAAACACCATATATTTT.

This clonotype was counted at least ten times. The V call is TRBV20-1, the J call TRBJ1-3; unclear D gene. The CDR3 sequence is 15 residues long. Trimming cost V 0 bases and J 2 bases, with 11 bases left between them. Germline CDR1 reads DFQATT; CDR2 reads SNEGSKA (reference sequence). This CDR3 is CSARDRRIPGNTIYF. The CDR3 bases are TGCAGTGCTAGAGATCGGAGGATTCCTGGAAACACCATATATTTT.

In this sample, this clonotype turned up a few times. The chain links TRBV6-2 or TRBV6-3 to TRBJ2-6; either TRBD1 or TRBD2 may fit D (5 bases each). V was cut by 0 bases and J by 4 bases, with 10 bases left in between. CDR1 and CDR2 (germline): MNHEY, SVGEGT. CDR3 size: 16 residues. CDR3 region: CASSYSGGAGANVLTF. The DNA for the CDR3 is TGTGCCAGCAGTTACTCTGGGGGTGCCGGGGCCAACGTCCTGACTTTC.

This clonotype was observed many times. This chain joins TRBV19 and TRBJ2-5; 8 nucleotides match TRBD1. The CDR3 covers 15 residues. The ends lost 6 bases at V and 4 bases at J; junction bases unmatched: 10. Germline CDR1 LNHDA, CDR2 SQIVND (reference sequence). The chain's CDR3 is CASSPDRAGGETQYF. CDR3 in DNA: TGTGCCAGTAGCCCGGACAGGGCCGGGGGAGAGACCCAGTACTTC.

The J gene is TRBJ1-1, the V gene TRBV29-1; D gene ambiguous. The ends were cut back, 3 bases at V and 6 bases at J, with 5 bases in the middle. The germline CDR1 and CDR2 sequences are SQVTM and ANQGSEA. The CDR3 totals 10 residues. The CDR3 loop reads CSVDGPEAFF. CDR3 coding DNA: TGCAGCGTTGACGGTCCTGAAGCTTTCTTT.

This clonotype occurred many times. The rearrangement links TRBV12-3 or TRBV12-4 to TRBJ1-1, with TRBD1 matching over 8 bases. The ends lost 6 bases at V and 1 base at J; junction bases unmatched: 7. The CDR3 length is 15 residues. CDR3 nucleotide sequence: TGTGCCAGCAGCCTGACAGGGGCGGGGAACACTGAAGCTTTCTTT. This gives the protein CASSLTGAGNTEAFF.

The chain couples TRBV3-1 to TRBJ2-3; the D is unclear. Trimming left V 3 bases short and J 3 bases short, with 7 bases between. The CDR3 consists of 13 residues. CDR1 is LGHDT and CDR2 is YNNKEL in the germline V gene (reference sequence). This CDR3 reads CASSHPGTDTQYF. In DNA, the CDR3 is TGTGCCAGCAGCCATCCTGGTACAGATACGCAGTATTTT.

This clonotype was found many times. The chain couples TRBV5-4 to TRBJ2-4; a possible D gene is TRBD1 (6 bases). The length of the CDR3 is 13 residues. Germline lookup yields CDR1 SGHNT and CDR2 YYREEE (reference sequence). Trimming took 4 bases from V and 6 from J, leaving 11 bases between them. CDR3 in amino acids: CASSPDRGNIQYF. The CDR3 DNA sequence: TGTGCCAGCAGCCCGGACAGAGGAAACATTCAGTACTTC. Full variable domain (outside the CDR3, taken from reference TRBV5-4 and TRBJ2-4): ETGVTQSPTHLIKTRGQQVTLRCSSQSGHNTVSWYQQALGQGPQFIFQYYREEENGRGNFPPRFSGLQFPNYSSELNVNALELDDSALYLCASSPDRGNIQYFGAGTRLSVL.

Details on this clonotype: A much larger clone is a single base away; this may be a read error. The chain joins TRBV19 to TRBJ2-3; 12 bases match TRBD1. Trimming at V came to 7 bases and at J to 3 bases, leaving 14 bases not matched to a gene. CDR1 and CDR2 from the germline V gene are LNHDA and SQIVND (reference sequence). The length of the CDR3 is 18 residues. The CDR3 protein is CASNTNDGTGGWTDTQYF. Written as DNA, the CDR3 is TGTGCCAGTAATACCAACGACGGGACAGGGGGCTGGACAGATACGCAGTATTTT. Full variable domain (remainder filled in from reference TRBV19 and TRBJ2-3): DGGITQSPKYLFRKEGQNVTLSCEQNLNHDAMYWYRQDPGQGLRLIYYSQIVNDFQKGDIAEGYSVSREKKESFPLTVTSAQKNPTAFYLCASNTNDGTGGWTDTQYFGPGTRLTVL.

The chain combines TRBV25-1 with TRBJ2-7, with TRBD1 matching 7 bases. The germline V gene encodes CDR1 MGHDK and CDR2 SYGVNS. Losses at the gene ends were 4 bases for V and 6 bases for J; bases not matched to a gene: 9. CDR3 size: 14 residues. DNA of the CDR3: TGTGCCAGCAGTGTGACAGGGAGTGGTGGCGAGCAGTACTTC. This gives the protein CASSVTGSGGEQYF.

V gene TRBV7-7 combines with J gene TRBJ1-5; D ambiguous. Trimming cost V 5 bases and J 5 bases, with 10 bases left between them. The CDR3 sequence is 13 residues long. Germline CDR1 and CDR2: SSHAT and FNYEAQ (reference sequence). The CDR3, as DNA: TGTGCCAGCAGCCCCGGTATTGATCAGCCCCAGCATTTT. This codes for CASSPGIDQPQHF. The entire variable domain, with the rest obtained from reference TRBV7-7 and TRBJ1-5, is as follows: GAGVSQSPRYKVTKRGQDVTLRCDPISSHATLYWYQQALGQGPEFLTYFNYEAQPDKSGLPSDRFSAERPEGSISTLTIQRTEQRDSAMYRCASSPGIDQPQHFGDGTRLSIL.

A few counts support this clonotype. Given a much more abundant clone one base away, this may be a read error. This CDR3 is CASSLGQSSYEQYF. In DNA, the CDR3 is TGTGCCAGCAGCCTCGGACAGAGCTCCTACGAGCAGTACTTC. The chain couples TRBV7-3 to TRBJ2-7; D is possibly TRBD1 (6 bases). The V gene's germline CDR1 is SGHTA and CDR2 FQGTGA. This CDR3 has 14 amino acids. Between the trimmed V and J ends, which lost 5 bases and 0 bases, there was a span of 11 bases.

This clonotype occurred many times. V is TRBV2 and J is TRBJ2-1, with D unresolved. CDR1 and CDR2 (germline): SNHLY, FYNNEI. The CDR3 loop spans 15 amino acids. With 8 bases removed from V and 0 bases from J, the gap between germline ends came to 14 bases. CDR3 sequence (DNA): TGTGCCAGCCGCATTCAGCCTAGCTCCTACAATGAGCAGTTCTTC. This codes for CASRIQPSSYNEQFF.

There are many counts of this clonotype. The CDR3 reads CASSLVGQFREQFF. The CDR3 nucleotides read TGTGCCAGCAGCTTAGTGGGACAGTTCCGTGAGCAGTTCTTC. The chain carries TRBV7-2 and TRBJ2-1; 7 positions match TRBD1. The CDR3 loop spans 14 amino acids. Germline V lookup: CDR1 SGHTA, CDR2 FQGNSA. V dropped 1 base and J dropped 9; count of bases not matched to a gene: 6.

Many counts were recorded for this clonotype. This chain links TRBV12-3 or TRBV12-4 with TRBJ2-1, with TRBD1 matching 9 bases. The ends lost 6 bases at V and 9 bases at J; junction bases unmatched: 12. The CDR3 contains 15 residues. The CDR3 DNA reads TGTGCCAGCAGCAGCCACGGGACAGGGTCTCGTGAGCAGTTCTTC. It translates to CASSSHGTGSREQFF.

This clonotype was found many times. The chain combines TRBV7-2 with TRBJ2-5; D gene unclear. The V gene's germline CDR1 is SGHTA and CDR2 FQGNSA. V lost 1 base and J 2 bases, leaving 8 bases between the germline ends. CDR3 length equals 14 residues. As DNA, the CDR3 is TGTGCCAGCAGCTTAGTGGCAGCTCAAGAGACCCAGTACTTC. Amino acid sequence: CASSLVAAQETQYF.

This clonotype was detected ten times or more. The J gene is TRBJ2-2, the V gene TRBV24-1, with TRBD1 matching 8 bases. V trimming: 3 bases; J trimming: 6 bases; junction bases outside the gene matches: 5. The germline V gene has CDR1 KGHDR and CDR2 SFDVKD. The CDR3 extends over 15 amino acids. CDR3 sequence (DNA): TGTGCCACCAGTGATGGGACAGGCCACGCCGGGGAGCTGTTTTTT. It translates to CATSDGTGHAGELFF.

This clonotype came up many times. The J gene is TRBJ2-1, the V gene TRBV11-3; TRBD2 is a possible D gene (6 bases). This CDR3 is 19 amino acids long. Germline V gene data show CDR1 as SGHNT and CDR2 as YENEEA. Trimming took off 2 bases at V and 3 bases at J, with 23 bases between the two ends. The CDR3 protein is CASSLIGGSGIEDYNEQFF. The CDR3 DNA is TGTGCCAGCAGCTTAATTGGGGGGTCAGGTATTGAGGACTACAATGAGCAGTTCTTC.

In regard to this clonotype: This may arise from a read error, as a much more abundant clone is one base away. The chain is built from TRBV7-2 and TRBJ1-1; 7 bases align to TRBD1. CDR3 length: 16 residues. Germline V gives CDR1 SGHTA, CDR2 FQGNSA. Here the CDR3 reads CASSLGLQGPGTGAFF. CDR3 nucleotides: TGTGCCAGCAGCTTAGGTTTACAGGGGCCGGGAACTGGAGCTTTCTTT.

The rearrangement joins TRBV20-1 to TRBJ2-1, with 7 bases aligning to TRBD2. J lost 4 bases, V lost 2 bases, and 5 bases had no gene match. CDR1 DFQATT and CDR2 SNEGSKA come from the germline V gene (reference sequence). The CDR3 spans 14 residues. The CDR3 is CSARIPSGYNEQFF. CDR3 nucleotide sequence: TGCAGTGCTAGAATTCCTAGCGGATACAATGAGCAGTTCTTC.